The sequence of this T cell receptor beta chain was determined in a study of cytomegalovirus exposure and HLA in healthy donors. This CDR3 is 13 amino acids long. Germline V gene data show CDR1 as SEHNR and CDR2 as FQNEAQ (reference sequence). V gave up 0 bases and J gave up 0 bases, with 2 bases separating them. Study outcomes and limitations: V- and J-gene trimming of TCR beta was linked (in a later analysis) to a missense DCLRE1C variant. Sequencing likely caused a cluster of highly shared sequence variants.

Primers for the PCR totalled 60 Vbeta and 13 Jbeta. This table comes from immunoSEQ multiplex PCR, and its TCRdb copy is limited to in-frame clones, with some not included. The sample consists of 120,000 or so clones, approximately 79% of them appearing once. Worth noting for this clone: Antigen specificity is unknown.

Material for sequencing was PBMCs. The chain links TRBV7-9 to TRBJ2-5, with D unclear. This receptor was taken from a man aged 30 to 39 in good health and CMV-seropositive. The CDR3: CASSLANQETQYF. The CDR3 DNA follows: TGTGCCAGCAGCTTAGCCAACCAAGAGACCCAGTACTTC.